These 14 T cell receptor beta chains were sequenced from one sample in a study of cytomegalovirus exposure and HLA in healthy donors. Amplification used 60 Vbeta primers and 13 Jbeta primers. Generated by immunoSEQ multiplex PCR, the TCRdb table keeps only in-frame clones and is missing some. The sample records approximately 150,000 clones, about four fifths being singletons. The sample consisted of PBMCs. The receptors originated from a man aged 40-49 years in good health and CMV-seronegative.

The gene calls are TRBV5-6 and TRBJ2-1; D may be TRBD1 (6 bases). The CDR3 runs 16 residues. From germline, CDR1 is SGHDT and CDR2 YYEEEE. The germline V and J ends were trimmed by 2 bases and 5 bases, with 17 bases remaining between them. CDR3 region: CASSFFLDSANNEQFF. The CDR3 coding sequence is TGTGCCAGCAGCTTTTTCCTGGACAGCGCTAACAATGAGCAGTTCTTC.

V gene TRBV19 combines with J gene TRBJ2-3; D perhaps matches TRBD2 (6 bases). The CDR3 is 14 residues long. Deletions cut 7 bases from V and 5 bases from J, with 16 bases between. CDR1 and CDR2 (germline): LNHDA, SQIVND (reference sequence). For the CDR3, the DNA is TGTGCCAGTACCATGGGGGACTCCAGAGATACGCAGTATTTT. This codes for CASTMGDSRDTQYF. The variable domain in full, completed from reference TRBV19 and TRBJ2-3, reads DGGITQSPKYLFRKEGQNVTLSCEQNLNHDAMYWYRQDPGQGLRLIYYSQIVNDFQKGDIAEGYSVSREKKESFPLTVTSAQKNPTAFYLCASTMGDSRDTQYFGPGTRLTVL.

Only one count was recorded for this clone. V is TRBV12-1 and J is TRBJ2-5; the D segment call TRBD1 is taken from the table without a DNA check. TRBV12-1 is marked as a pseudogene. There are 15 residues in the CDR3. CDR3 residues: CASSARGQTEETQYF. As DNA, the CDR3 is TGTGCCAGCAGCGCCCGGGGACAGACGGAAGAGACCCAGTACTTC.

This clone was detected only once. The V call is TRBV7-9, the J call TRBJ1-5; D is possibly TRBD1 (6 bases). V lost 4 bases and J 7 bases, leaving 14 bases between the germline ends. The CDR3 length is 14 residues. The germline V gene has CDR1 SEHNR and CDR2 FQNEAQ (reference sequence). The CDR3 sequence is CASSSDRIRQPQHF. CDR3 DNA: TGTGCCAGCAGCTCCGACAGGATCAGGCAGCCCCAGCATTTT.

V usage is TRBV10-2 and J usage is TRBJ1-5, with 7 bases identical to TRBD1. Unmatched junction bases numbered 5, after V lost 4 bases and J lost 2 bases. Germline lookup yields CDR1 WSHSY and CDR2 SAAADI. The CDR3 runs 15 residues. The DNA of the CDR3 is TGCGCCAGCAGTGCAACAGGGGTCCGCAATCAGCCCCAGCATTTT. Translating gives CASSATGVRNQPQHF.

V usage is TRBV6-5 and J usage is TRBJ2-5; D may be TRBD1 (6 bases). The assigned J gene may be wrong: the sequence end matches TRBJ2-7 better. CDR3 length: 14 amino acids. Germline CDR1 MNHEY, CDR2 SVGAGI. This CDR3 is CASSYSGRGYEQYF. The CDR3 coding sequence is TGTGCCAGCAGTTACTCGGGCAGGGGCTACGAGCAGTACTTC.

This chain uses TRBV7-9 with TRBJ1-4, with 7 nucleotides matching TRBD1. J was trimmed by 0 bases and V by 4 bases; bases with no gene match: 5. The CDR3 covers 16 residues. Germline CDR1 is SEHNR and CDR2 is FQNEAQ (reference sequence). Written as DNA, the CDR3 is TGTGCCAGCAGCTCAGCACAGGGGTCAACTAATGAAAAACTGTTTTTT. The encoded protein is CASSSAQGSTNEKLFF.

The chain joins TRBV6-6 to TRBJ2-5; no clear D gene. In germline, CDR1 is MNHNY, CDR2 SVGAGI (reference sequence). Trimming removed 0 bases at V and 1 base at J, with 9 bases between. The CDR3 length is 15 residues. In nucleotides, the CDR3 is TGTGCCAGCAGTTACTCGAGGCAGACCCAAGAGACCCAGTACTTC. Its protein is CASSYSRQTQETQYF.

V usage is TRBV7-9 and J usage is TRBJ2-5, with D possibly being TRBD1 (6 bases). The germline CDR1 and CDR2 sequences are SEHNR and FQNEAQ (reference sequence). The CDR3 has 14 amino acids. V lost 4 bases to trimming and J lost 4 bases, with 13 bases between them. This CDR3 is CASSWVKGGETQYF. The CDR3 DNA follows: TGTGCCAGCAGCTGGGTCAAAGGGGGAGAGACCCAGTACTTC.

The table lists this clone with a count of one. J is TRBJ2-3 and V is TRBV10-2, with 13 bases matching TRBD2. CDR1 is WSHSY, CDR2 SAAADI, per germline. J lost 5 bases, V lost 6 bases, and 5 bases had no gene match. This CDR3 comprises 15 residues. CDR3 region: CASRGTSGAVDTQYF. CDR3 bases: TGCGCCAGCAGGGGGACTAGCGGGGCTGTAGATACGCAGTATTTT.

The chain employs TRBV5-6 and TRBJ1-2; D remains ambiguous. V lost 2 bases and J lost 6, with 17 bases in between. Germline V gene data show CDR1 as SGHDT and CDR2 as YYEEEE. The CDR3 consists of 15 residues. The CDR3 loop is CASSFEAFGANGYTF. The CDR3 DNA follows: TGTGCCAGCAGCTTTGAGGCATTCGGTGCAAATGGCTACACCTTC.

This chain's CDR3 is CASSLSGAGKRQDEKLFF. In DNA, the CDR3 is TGTGCCAGCAGTTTATCAGGGGCAGGGAAGCGACAGGATGAAAAACTGTTTTTT. This chain joins TRBV27 and TRBJ1-4, with D possibly being TRBD1 (6 bases). The CDR3 sequence is 18 residues long. Trimming left V 0 bases short and J 6 bases short, with 20 bases between. Germline-derived CDR1 and CDR2 are MNHEY and SMNVEV (reference sequence).

CDR3 protein: CASSFLPGSGGTYEQYF. As DNA, the CDR3 is TGCGCCAGCAGCTTCCTACCGGGGTCAGGGGGAACCTACGAGCAGTACTTC. V gene TRBV5-1 combines with J gene TRBJ2-7; the match to TRBD1 covers 7 bases. The CDR3 loop spans 17 amino acids. Germline CDR1 SGHRS, CDR2 YFSETQ. The V and J ends lost 2 bases and 2 bases, in that order; junction bases with no gene match: 13.

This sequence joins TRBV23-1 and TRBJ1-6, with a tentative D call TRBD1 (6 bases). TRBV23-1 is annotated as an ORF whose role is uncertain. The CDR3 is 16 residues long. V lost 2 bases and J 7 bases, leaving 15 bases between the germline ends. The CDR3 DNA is TGCGCCAGCAGTCAAGGGAACAGGGTGGAAAATTCACCCCTCCACTTT. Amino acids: CASSQGNRVENSPLHF.